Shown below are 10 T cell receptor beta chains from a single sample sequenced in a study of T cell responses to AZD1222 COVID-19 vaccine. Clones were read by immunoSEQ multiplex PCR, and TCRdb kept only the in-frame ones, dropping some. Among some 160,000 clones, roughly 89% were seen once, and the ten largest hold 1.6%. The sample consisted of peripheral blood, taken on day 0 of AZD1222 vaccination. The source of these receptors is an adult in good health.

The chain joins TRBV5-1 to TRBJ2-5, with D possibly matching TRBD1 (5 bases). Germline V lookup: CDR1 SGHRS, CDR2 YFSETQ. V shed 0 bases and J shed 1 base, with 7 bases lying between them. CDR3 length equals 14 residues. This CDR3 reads CASSLGGPQETQYF. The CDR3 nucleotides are TGCGCCAGCAGCTTGGGGGGCCCCCAAGAGACCCAGTACTTC.

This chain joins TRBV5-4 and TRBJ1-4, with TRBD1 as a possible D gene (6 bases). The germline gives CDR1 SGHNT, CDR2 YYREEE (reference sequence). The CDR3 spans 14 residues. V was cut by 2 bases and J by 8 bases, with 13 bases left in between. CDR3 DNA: TGTGCCAGCAGCTTAGGGGGTTTAGGGGAAAAACTGTTTTTT. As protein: CASSLGGLGEKLFF.

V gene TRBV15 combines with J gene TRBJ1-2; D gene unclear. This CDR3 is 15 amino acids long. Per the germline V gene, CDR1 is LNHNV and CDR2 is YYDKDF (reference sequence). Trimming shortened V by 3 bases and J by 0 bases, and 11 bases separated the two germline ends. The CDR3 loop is CATSSRFGANYGYTF. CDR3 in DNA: TGTGCCACCAGCAGCAGATTTGGGGCTAACTATGGCTACACCTTC.

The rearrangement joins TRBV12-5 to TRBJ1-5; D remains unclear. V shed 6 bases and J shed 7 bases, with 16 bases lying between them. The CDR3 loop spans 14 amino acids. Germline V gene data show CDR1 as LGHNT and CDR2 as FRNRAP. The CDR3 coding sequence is TGTGCTAGTGGGAACGAACGGACCGCGCAGCCCCAGCATTTT. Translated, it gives CASGNERTAQPQHF. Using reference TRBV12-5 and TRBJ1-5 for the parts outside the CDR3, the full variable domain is DARVTQTPRHKVTEMGQEVTMRCQPILGHNTVFWYRQTMMQGLELLAYFRNRAPLDDSGMPKDRFSAEMPDATLATLKIQPSEPRDSAVYFCASGNERTAQPQHFGDGTRLSIL.

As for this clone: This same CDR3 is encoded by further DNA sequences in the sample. The CDR3 loop is CAWSVGQGSNQPQHF. CDR3 DNA: TGTGCCTGGAGTGTTGGACAGGGTAGCAATCAGCCCCAGCATTTT. The chain combines TRBV30 with TRBJ1-5; 8 positions agree with TRBD1. Germline V gene sequence: CDR1 GTSNPN, CDR2 SVGIG (reference sequence). The CDR3 loop spans 15 amino acids. V was clipped by 0 bases and J by 0 bases; unmatched bases: 1.

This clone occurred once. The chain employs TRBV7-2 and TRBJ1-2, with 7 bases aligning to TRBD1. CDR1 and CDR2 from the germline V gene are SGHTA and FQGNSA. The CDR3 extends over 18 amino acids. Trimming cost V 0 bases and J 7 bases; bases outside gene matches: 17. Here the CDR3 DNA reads TGTGCCAGCAGCTTAGCGCAAGTCCAAACAGGGGAATCCGGTGGCTACACCTTC. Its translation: CASSLAQVQTGESGGYTF. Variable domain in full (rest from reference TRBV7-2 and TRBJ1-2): GAGVSQSPSNKVTEKGKDVELRCDPISGHTALYWYRQSLGQGLEFLIYFQGNSAPDKSGLPSDRFSAERTGGSVSTLTIQRTQQEDSAVYLCASSLAQVQTGESGGYTFGSGTRLTVV.

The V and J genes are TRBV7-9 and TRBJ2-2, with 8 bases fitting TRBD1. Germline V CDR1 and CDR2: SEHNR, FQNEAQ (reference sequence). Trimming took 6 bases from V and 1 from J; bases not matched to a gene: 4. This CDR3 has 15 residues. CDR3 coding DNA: TGTGCCAGCAGATATACAGGGGGGAACACCGGGGAGCTGTTTTTT. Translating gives CASRYTGGNTGELFF.

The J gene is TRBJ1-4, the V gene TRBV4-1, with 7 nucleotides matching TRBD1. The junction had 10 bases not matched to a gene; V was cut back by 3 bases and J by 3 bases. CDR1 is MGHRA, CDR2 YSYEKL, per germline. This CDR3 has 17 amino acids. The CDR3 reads CASSQPNRGHSNEKLFF. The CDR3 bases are TGCGCCAGCAGCCAGCCAAACAGGGGCCACTCTAATGAAAAACTGTTTTTT.

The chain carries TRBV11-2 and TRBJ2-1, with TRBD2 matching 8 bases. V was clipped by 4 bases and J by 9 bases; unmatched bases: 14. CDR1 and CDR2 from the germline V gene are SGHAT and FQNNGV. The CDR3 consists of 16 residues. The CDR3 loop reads CASSSAGTRGIVEQFF. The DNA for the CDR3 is TGTGCCAGCAGCTCAGCCGGGACTAGGGGTATAGTTGAGCAGTTCTTC.

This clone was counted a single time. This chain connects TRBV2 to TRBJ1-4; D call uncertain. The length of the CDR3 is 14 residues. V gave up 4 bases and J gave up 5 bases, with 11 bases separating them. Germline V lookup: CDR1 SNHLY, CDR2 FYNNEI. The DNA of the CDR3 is TGTGCCAGCAGTGGGGTGTTGGGGAATGAAAAACTGTTTTTT. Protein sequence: CASSGVLGNEKLFF. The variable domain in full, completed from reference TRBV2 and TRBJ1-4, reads EPEVTQTPSHQVTQMGQEVILRCVPISNHLYFYWYRQILGQKVEFLVSFYNNEISEKSEIFDDQFSVERPDGSNFTLKIRSTKLEDSAMYFCASSGVLGNEKLFFGSGTQLSVL.